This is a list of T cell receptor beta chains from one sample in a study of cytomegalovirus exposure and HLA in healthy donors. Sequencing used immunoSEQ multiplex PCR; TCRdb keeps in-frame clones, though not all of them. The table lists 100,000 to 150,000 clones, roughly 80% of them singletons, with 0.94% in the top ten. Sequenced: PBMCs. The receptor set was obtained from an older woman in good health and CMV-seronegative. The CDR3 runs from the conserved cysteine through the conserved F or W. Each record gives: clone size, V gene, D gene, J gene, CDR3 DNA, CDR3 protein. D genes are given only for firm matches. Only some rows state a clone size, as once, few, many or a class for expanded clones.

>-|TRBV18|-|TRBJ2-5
TGTGCCAGCTCACCGACAGGTTCCGCGACCCAGTACTTC
CASSPTGSATQYF
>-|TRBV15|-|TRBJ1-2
TGTGCCACCAGCAGCCAACAGTATGGCTACACCTTC
CATSSQQYGYTF
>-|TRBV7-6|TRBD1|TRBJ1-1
TGTGCCAGCAGCCCGTGGACAGGGGGAGGCACTGAAGCTTTCTTT
CASSPWTGGGTEAFF
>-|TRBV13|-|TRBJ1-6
TGTGCCAGCAGCTTAGGCCCGGGATCACCCCTCCACTTT
CASSLGPGSPLHF
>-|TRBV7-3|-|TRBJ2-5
TGTGCCAGCAGTCTGAGCTACCAAGAGACCCAGTACTTC
CASSLSYQETQYF
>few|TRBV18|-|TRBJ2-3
TGTGCCAGCTCACCACCCTCTAGTCAAGTAGATACGCAGTATTTT
CASSPPSSQVDTQYF
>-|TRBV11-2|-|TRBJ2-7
TGTGCCAGCAGCCCCCAATTGACAGGAAACTACGAGCAGTACTTC
CASSPQLTGNYEQYF
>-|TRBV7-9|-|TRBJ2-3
TGTGCCAGCAGCCTCACAGATACGCAGTATTTT
CASSLTDTQYF
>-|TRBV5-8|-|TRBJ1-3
TGTGCCAGCAGCGTGAGAGCAGGGGAAGCTGGAAACACCATATATTTT
CASSVRAGEAGNTIYF
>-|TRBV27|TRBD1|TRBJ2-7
TGTGCCAGCAGTCTAGAGGACAGGGGCCACGAGCAGTACTTC
CASSLEDRGHEQYF
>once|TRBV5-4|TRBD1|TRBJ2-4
TGTGCCAGCAGCCCAGGGACAGGGGGCGGGCGGGGGGGAAACATTCAGTACTTC
CASSPGTGGGRGGNIQYF
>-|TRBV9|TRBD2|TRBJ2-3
TGTGCCAGCAGCGTAGGGGGGGGGAGCACAGATACGCAGTATTTT
CASSVGGGSTDTQYF
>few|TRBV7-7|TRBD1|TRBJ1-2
TGTGCTAGCAGCCAGGACAGGGTTGGTGGCTACACCTTC
CASSQDRVGGYTF
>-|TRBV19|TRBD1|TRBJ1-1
TGTGCCAGTAGTAGGACAGGGTTCTCGTCTTTGAGAACTGAAGCTTTCTTT
CASSRTGFSSLRTEAFF
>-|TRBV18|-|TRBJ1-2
TGTGCCAGCTCACCAGCGCAGGGCGAGGGCTACACCTTC
CASSPAQGEGYTF
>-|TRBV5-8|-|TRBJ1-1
TGTGCCAGCAGCCACCGGCCAGGGGAAGCTTTCTTT
CASSHRPGEAFF
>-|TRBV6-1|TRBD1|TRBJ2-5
TGTGCCAGCAGTGAAAGGGGGACAGGGGTCGAGACCCAGTACTTC
CASSERGTGVETQYF
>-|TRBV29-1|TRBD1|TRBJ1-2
TGCAGCGTTGACCGACAGGGTTTCGGCTACACCTTC
CSVDRQGFGYTF
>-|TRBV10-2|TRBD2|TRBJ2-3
TGCGCCAGCAGTGATGGACTAGCGGTCACAGATACGCAGTATTTT
CASSDGLAVTDTQYF
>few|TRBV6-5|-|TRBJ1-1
TGTGCCAGCAGTTACTCTGTCGGTAGGGGCACTGAAGCTTTCTTT
CASSYSVGRGTEAFF
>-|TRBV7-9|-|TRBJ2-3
TGTTCCAGCAGCCCCGCGGATAGGGGTCGGGGGAGGGATACGCAGTATTTT
CSSSPADRGRGRDTQYF
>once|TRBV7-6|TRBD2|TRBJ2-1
TGTGCCAGCAGCTTAGGTAGCGGGAGGGCCGGTGAGCAGTTCTTC
CASSLGSGRAGEQFF
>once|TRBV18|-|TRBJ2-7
TGTGCCAGCTCACCTATTTGGTATCGCGCAGAGGGAGAGCAGTACTTC
CASSPIWYRAEGEQYF
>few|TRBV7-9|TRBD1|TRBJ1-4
TGTGCCAGCAGCCCGAAGGACAGGGGGGCGTTTTTT
CASSPKDRGAFF
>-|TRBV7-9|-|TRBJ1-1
TGTGCCAGCAGCTTAGGAAGTGGGGGGGTGAGGACTGAAGCTTTCTTT
CASSLGSGGVRTEAFF
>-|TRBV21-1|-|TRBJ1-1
TGTGCCAGCAGCCCAAGGGGGAGGGCGGTCACTGAAGCTTTCTTT
CASSPRGRAVTEAFF
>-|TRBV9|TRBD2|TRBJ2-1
TGTGCCAGCAGCGCCGGGGCTACAGCGGGGAATGAGCAGTTCTTC
CASSAGATAGNEQFF
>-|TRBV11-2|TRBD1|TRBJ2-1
TGTGCCAGCAGCTTAGCTCCAGGACAGGCATACAATGAGCAGTTCTTC
CASSLAPGQAYNEQFF
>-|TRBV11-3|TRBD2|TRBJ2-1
TGTGCCAGCAGCTTAGTTCGGCGTGGGAGGGGATACAATGAGCAGTTCTTC
CASSLVRRGRGYNEQFF
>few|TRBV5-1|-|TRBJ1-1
TGCGCCAGCAGCTTGGAGGGACTTGGAGCTTTCTTT
CASSLEGLGAFF
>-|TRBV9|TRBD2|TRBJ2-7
TGTGCCAGCAGCCCTTGGGGGGACTACAAAACCGACTACGAGCAGTACTTC
CASSPWGDYKTDYEQYF
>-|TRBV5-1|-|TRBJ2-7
TGCGCCAGCAGCTTGGGCTCTGTAGCTGGAGAGCAGTACTTC
CASSLGSVAGEQYF
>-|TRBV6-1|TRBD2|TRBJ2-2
TGTGCCAGCCGGCGGGAGGGCCCCGGGGAGCTGTTTTTT
CASRREGPGELFF
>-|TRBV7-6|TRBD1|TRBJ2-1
TGTGCCAGCAGTGACAGGGGAGCATACAATGAGCAGTTCTTC
CASSDRGAYNEQFF
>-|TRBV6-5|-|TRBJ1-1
TGTGCCAGCAGCCGACAGTTGAACACTGAAGCTTTCTTT
CASSRQLNTEAFF
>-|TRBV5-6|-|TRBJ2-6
TGTGCCAGCATGTCTTGGGCCAACGTCCTGACTTTC
CASMSWANVLTF
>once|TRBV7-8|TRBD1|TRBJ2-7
TGTGCCAGCAGCTTATGGGTGTCGCGGCAGGGGGTCCACGAGCAGTACTTC
CASSLWVSRQGVHEQYF
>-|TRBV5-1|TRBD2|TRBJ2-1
TGCGCCAGCAGCTTGGTGAGCGGGGGGGCCTGGAATGAGCAGTTCTTC
CASSLVSGGAWNEQFF
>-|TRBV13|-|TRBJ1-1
TGTGCCAGCAGCCTCCCCTTCACTGAAGCTTTCTTT
CASSLPFTEAFF
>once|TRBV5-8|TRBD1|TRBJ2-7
TGTGCCAGCAGCCGGACAGGGGGTACCTACGAGCAGTACTTC
CASSRTGGTYEQYF
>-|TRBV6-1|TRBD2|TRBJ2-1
TGTGCCAGCAGTGAACGGGGCGGGAGCTCCTACAATGAGCAGTTCTTC
CASSERGGSSYNEQFF